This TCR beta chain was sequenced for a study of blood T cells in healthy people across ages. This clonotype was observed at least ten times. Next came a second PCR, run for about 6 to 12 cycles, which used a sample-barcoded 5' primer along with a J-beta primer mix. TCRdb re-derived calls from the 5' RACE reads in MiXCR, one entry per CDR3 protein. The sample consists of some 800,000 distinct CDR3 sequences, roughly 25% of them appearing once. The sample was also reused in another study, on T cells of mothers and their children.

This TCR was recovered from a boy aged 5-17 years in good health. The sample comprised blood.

The DNA of the CDR3 is TGCAGCGTTCTTCGCGACCAAGAGACCCAGTACTTC. This sequence encodes CSVLRDQETQYF. The V gene is TRBV29-1, the J gene TRBJ2-5; unclear D gene. CDR1 SQVTM and CDR2 ANQGSEA come from the germline V gene. The CDR3 is 12 residues long. Trimming took 5 bases from V and 0 from J, leaving 7 bases between them. Full variable domain (missing parts from reference TRBV29-1 and TRBJ2-5): SAVISQKPSRDICQRGTSLTIQCQVDSQVTMMFWYRQQPGQSLTLIATANQGSEATYESGFVIDKFPISRPNLTFSTLTVSNMSPEDSSIYLCSVLRDQETQYFGPGTRLLVL.